A single sample gave rise to the 8 T cell receptor beta chains below, sequenced in a study of blood T cell repertoires in COVID-19. This table comes from immunoSEQ multiplex PCR, and its TCRdb copy is limited to in-frame clones, with some not included. The sample includes approximately 500,000 clones, about 91% seen only once; the top ten take approximately 0.9%. The source material was peripheral blood. The source of these receptors is a man in his late teens or twenties with COVID-19, enrolled during active disease.

V is TRBV7-3 and J is TRBJ2-5, with 7 bases lining up with TRBD2. The CDR3 is 14 amino acids. J gave up 4 bases and V 2 bases, and 4 bases lay outside the gene matches. Germline V gene sequence: CDR1 SGHTA, CDR2 FQGTGA. CDR3 residues: CASSLAGEGETQYF. The CDR3, as DNA: TGTGCCAGCAGCTTAGCGGGAGAGGGAGAGACCCAGTACTTC.

The chain links TRBV7-9 to TRBJ1-1; D remains ambiguous. From germline, CDR1 is SEHNR and CDR2 FQNEAQ (reference sequence). This CDR3 contains 14 residues. Trimming took off 5 bases at V and 1 base at J, with 11 bases between the two ends. This CDR3 reads CASSASRGNTEAFF. The CDR3 bases are TGTGCCAGCAGCGCCTCACGGGGGAACACTGAAGCTTTCTTT.

The chain couples TRBV11-2 to TRBJ2-1; 12 nucleotides match TRBD2. Germline assignment: CDR1 SGHAT and CDR2 FQNNGV. V trimming: 5 bases; J trimming: 6 bases; junction bases outside the gene matches: 5. This CDR3 spans 15 amino acids. The CDR3 DNA reads as TGTGCCAGCAGCAGCTGGACTAGCGGGATCAATGAGCAGTTCTTC. Protein product: CASSSWTSGINEQFF.

This chain uses TRBV6-5 with TRBJ2-7; unclear D gene. V was cut by 6 bases and J by 1 base, with 4 bases left in between. The length of the CDR3 is 11 residues. The germline gives CDR1 MNHEY, CDR2 SVGAGI. The CDR3 sequence is CASRLSYEQYF. DNA of the CDR3: TGTGCCAGCAGGTTATCCTACGAGCAGTACTTC.

CDR3 sequence reads: CASSPPTSDYTGELFF. The DNA for the CDR3 is TGCGCCAGCAGCCCCCCAACTAGCGACTACACCGGGGAGCTGTTTTTT. V is TRBV5-1 and J is TRBJ2-2; 7 bases agree with TRBD2. This CDR3 spans 16 amino acids. The germline gives CDR1 SGHRS, CDR2 YFSETQ. J lost 3 bases, V lost 4 bases, and 9 bases had no gene match.

The chain recombines TRBV19 with TRBJ2-2; 9 bases align to TRBD1. V lost 8 bases and J lost 1; bases outside the gene matches: 2. CDR3 size: 14 residues. CDR1 and CDR2 (germline): LNHDA, SQIVND (reference sequence). CDR3 region: CASAGQGNTGELFF. The CDR3 nucleotides read TGTGCCAGTGCGGGACAGGGGAACACCGGGGAGCTGTTTTTT.

V and J are TRBV3-1 (or the pseudogene TRBV3-2) and TRBJ2-7; 7 bases line up with TRBD1. The length of the CDR3 is 15 residues. The V segment lost 1 base and the J segment 4 bases; nucleotides outside the gene matches: 7. Per the germline V gene, CDR1 is LGHDT and CDR2 is YNNKEL (reference sequence). The CDR3 loop is CASSQGLGGRYEQYF. CDR3 bases: TGTGCCAGCAGCCAAGGTTTAGGGGGCCGGTACGAGCAGTACTTC.

This clone has a handful of counts. The rearrangement links TRBV5-1 to TRBJ2-2, with D maybe TRBD2 (6 bases). The length of the CDR3 is 14 residues. V was pared by 0 bases and J by 3 bases, with 6 bases between. The germline gives CDR1 SGHRS, CDR2 YFSETQ. The CDR3 sequence: CASSLAGDTGELFF. For the CDR3, the DNA is TGCGCCAGCAGCTTGGCGGGAGACACCGGGGAGCTGTTTTTT.